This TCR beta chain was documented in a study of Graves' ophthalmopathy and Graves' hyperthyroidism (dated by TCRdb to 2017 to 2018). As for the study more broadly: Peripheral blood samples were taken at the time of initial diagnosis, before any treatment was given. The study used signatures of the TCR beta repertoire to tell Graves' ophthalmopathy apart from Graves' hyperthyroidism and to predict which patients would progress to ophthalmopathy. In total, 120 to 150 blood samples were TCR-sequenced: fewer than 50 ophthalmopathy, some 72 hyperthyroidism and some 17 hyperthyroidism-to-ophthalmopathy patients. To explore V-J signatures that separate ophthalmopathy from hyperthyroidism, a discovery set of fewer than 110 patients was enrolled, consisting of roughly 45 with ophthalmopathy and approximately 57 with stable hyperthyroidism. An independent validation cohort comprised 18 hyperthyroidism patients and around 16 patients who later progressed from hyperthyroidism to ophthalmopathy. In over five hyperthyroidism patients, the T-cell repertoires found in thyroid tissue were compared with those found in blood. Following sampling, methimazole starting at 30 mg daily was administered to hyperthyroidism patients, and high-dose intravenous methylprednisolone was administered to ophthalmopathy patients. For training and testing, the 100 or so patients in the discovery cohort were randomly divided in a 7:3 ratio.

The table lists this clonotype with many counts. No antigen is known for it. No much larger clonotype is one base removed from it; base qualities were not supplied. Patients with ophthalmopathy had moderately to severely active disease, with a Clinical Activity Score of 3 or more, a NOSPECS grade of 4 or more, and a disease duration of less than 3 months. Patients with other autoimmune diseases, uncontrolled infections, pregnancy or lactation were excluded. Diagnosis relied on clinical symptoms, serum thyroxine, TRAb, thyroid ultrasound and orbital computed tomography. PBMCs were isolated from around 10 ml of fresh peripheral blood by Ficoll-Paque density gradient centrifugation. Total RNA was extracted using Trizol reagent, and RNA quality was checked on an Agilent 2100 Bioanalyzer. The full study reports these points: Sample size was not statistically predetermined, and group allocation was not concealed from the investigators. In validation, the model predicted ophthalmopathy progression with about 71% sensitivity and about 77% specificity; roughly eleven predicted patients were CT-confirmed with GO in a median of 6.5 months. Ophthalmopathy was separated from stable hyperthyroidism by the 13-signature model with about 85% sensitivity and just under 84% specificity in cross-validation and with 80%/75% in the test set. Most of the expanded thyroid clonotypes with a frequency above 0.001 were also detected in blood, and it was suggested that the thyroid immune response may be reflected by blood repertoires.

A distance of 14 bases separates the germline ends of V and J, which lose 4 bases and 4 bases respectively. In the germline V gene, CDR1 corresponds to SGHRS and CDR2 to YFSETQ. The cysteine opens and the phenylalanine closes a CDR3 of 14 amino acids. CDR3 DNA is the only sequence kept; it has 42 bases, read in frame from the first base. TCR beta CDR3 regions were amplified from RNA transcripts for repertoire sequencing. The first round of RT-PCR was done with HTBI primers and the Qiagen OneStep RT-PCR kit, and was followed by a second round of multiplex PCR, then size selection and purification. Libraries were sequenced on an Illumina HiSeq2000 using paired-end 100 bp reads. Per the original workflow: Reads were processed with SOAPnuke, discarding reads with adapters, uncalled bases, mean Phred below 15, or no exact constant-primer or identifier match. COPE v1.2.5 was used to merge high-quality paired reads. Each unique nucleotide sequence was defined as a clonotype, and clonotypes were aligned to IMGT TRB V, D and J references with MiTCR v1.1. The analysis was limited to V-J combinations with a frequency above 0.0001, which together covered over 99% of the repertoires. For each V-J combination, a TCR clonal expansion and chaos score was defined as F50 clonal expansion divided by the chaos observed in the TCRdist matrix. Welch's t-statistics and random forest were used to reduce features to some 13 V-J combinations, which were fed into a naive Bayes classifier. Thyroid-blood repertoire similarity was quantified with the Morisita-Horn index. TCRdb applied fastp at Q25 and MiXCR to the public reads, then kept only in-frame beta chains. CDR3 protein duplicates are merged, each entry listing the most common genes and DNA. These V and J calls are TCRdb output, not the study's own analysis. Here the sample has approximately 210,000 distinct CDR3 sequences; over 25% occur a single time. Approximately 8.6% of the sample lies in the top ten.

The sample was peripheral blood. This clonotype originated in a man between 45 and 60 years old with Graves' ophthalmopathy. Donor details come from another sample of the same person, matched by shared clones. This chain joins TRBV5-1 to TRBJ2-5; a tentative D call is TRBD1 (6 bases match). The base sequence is TGCGCCAGCAGCCCGGAGTGGGGGCGAGAGACCCAGTACTTC. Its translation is CASSPEWGRETQYF. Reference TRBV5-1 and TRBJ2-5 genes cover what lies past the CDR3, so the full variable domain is KAGVTQTPRYLIKTRGQQVTLSCSPISGHRSVSWYQQTPGQGLQFLFEYFSETQRNKGNFPGRFSGRQFSNSRSEMNVSTLELGDSALYLCASSPEWGRETQYFGPGTRLLVL.